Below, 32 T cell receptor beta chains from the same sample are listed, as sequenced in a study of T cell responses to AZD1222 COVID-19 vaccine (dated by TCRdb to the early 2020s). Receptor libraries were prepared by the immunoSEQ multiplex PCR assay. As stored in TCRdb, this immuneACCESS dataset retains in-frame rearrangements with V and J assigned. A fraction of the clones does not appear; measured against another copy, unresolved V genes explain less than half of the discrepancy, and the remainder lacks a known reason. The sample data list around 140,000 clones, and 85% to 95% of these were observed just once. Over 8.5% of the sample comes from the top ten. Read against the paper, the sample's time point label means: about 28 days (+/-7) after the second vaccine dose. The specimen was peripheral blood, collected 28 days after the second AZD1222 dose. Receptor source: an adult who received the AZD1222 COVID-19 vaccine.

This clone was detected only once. CDR3 sequence (DNA): TGTGCCAGCAGTGAGGAGCAAAACACCGGGGAGCTGTTTTTT. Its protein product is CASSEEQNTGELFF. The chain uses TRBV27 and TRBJ2-2; D not resolved. Germline CDR1 reads MNHEY; CDR2 reads SMNVEV (reference sequence). Trimming removed 5 bases at V and 2 bases at J, with 9 bases between. CDR3 length equals 14 residues.

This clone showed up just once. The CDR3 coding sequence is TGTGCCAGCAGTTTAGGACGGGACTACGAGCAGTACTTC. It translates to CASSLGRDYEQYF. The chain is built from TRBV12-3 or TRBV12-4 and TRBJ2-7, with D perhaps matching TRBD2 (5 bases). The CDR3 length is 13 residues. Trimming stripped 1 base from V and 3 bases from J, with 7 bases between.

CDR3 sequence (DNA): TGTGCCAGCAGTTCCAATCAGCCCCAGCATTTT. Encoded protein: CASSSNQPQHF. This rearrangement joins TRBV27 to TRBJ1-5; no clear D. Trimming took off 4 bases at V and 3 bases at J, with 1 base between the two ends. This CDR3 contains 11 residues. Germline V gives CDR1 MNHEY, CDR2 SMNVEV (reference sequence).

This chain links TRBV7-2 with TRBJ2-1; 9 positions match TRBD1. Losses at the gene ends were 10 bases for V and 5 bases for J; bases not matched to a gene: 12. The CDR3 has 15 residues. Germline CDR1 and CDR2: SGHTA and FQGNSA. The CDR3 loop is CATRRTGAGHNEQFF. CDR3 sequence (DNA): TGTGCCACCCGAAGGACAGGGGCTGGGCACAATGAGCAGTTCTTC.

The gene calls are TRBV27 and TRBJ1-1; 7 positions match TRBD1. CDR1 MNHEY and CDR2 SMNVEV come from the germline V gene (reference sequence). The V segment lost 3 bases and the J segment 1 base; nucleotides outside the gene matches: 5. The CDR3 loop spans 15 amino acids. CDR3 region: CASSFYRGSNTEAFF. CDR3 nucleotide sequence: TGTGCCAGCAGTTTTTACAGGGGTTCGAACACTGAAGCTTTCTTT.

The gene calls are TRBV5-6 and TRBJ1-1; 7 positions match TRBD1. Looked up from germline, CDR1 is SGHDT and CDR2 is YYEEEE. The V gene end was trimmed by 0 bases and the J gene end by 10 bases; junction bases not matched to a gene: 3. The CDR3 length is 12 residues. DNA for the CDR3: TGTGCCAGCAGCTTGGGGCCAGGGGGAGCTTTCTTT. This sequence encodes CASSLGPGGAFF.

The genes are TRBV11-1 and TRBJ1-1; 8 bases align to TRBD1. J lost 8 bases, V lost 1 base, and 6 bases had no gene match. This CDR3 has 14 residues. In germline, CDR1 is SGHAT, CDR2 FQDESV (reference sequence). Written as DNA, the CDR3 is TGTGCCAGCAGCTTAGGACAGGGGAGTACCGAAGCTTTCTTT. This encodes CASSLGQGSTEAFF.

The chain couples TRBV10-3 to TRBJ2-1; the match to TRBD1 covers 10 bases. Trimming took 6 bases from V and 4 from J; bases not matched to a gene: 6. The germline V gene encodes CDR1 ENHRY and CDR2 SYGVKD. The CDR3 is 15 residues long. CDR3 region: CAIRGGQGVYNEQFF. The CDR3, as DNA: TGTGCCATCAGGGGAGGACAGGGGGTTTACAATGAGCAGTTCTTC.

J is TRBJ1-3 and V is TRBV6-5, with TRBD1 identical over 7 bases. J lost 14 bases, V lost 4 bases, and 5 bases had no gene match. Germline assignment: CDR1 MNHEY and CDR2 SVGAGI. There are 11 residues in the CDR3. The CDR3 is CASSLAGQLYF. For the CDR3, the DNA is TGTGCCAGCAGTTTGGCGGGACAGTTATATTTT.

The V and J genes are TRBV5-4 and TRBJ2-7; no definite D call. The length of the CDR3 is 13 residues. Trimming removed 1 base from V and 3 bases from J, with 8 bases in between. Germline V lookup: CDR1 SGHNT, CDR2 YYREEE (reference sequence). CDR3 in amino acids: CASSLFGYYEQYF. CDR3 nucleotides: TGTGCCAGCAGCTTGTTTGGCTACTACGAGCAGTACTTC.

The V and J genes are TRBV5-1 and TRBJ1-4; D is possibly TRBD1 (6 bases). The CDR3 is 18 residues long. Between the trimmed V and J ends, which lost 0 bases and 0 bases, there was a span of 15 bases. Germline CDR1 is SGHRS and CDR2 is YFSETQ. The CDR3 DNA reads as TGCGCCAGCAGCTTGGTGCGGGGGGCTACCGCAACTAATGAAAAACTGTTTTTT. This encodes CASSLVRGATATNEKLFF.

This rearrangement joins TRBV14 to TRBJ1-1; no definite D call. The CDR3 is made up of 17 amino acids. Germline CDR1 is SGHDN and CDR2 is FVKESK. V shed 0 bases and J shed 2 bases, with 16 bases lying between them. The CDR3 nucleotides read TGTGCCAGCAGCCAAGACTTTTGGGCCCAGGCAAACACTGAAGCTTTCTTT. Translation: CASSQDFWAQANTEAFF.

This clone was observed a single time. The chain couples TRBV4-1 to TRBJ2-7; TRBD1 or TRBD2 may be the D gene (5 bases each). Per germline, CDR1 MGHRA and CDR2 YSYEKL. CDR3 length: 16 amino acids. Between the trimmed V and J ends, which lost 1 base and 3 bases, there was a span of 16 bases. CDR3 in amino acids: CASSQGGLGPGYEQYF. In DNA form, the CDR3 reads TGCGCCAGCAGCCAAGGTGGACTGGGACCGGGCTACGAGCAGTACTTC.

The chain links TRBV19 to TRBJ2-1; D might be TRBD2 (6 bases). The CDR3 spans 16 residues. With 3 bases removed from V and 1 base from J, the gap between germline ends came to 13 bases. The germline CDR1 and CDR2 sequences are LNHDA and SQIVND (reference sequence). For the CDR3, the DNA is TGTGCCAGTAGTATTTTCGGGGGACCTTCCTACAATGAGCAGTTCTTC. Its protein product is CASSIFGGPSYNEQFF.

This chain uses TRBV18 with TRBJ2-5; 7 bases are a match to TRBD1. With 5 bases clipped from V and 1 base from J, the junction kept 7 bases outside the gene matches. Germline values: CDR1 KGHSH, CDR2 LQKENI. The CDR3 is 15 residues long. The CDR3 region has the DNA TGTGCCAGCTCAATAACCGGGACAGCCCAAGAGACCCAGTACTTC. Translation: CASSITGTAQETQYF. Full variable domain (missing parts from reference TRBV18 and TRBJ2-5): NAGVMQNPRHLVRRRGQEARLRCSPMKGHSHVYWYRQLPEEGLKFMVYLQKENIIDESGMPKERFSAEFPKEGPSILRIQQVVRGDSAAYFCASSITGTAQETQYFGPGTRLLVL.

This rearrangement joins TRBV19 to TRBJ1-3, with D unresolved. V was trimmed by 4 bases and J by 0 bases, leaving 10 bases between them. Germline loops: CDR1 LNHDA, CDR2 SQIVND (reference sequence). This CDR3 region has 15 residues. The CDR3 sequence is CASSTRQNSGNTIYF. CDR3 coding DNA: TGTGCCAGTAGTACTCGACAAAACTCTGGAAACACCATATATTTT.

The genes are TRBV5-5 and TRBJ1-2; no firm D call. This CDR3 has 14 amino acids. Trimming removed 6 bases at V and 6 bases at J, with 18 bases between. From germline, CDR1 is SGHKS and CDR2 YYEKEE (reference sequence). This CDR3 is CASTPRGDGDGYTF. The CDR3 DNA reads TGTGCCAGCACCCCGCGGGGAGACGGGGATGGCTACACCTTC.

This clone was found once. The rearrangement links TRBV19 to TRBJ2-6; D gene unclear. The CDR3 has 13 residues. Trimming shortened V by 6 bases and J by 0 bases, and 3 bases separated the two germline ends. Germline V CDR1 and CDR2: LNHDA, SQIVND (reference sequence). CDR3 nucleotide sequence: TGTGCCAGTAGCCCCTCTGGGGCCAACGTCCTGACTTTC. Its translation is CASSPSGANVLTF.

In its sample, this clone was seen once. This CDR3 is CASSPGANTGELFF. The CDR3 DNA reads as TGTGCCAGCTCACCGGGCGCTAACACCGGGGAGCTGTTTTTT. The J gene is TRBJ2-2, the V gene TRBV18; D not certain. CDR3 length: 14 amino acids. Germline CDR1 is KGHSH and CDR2 is LQKENI. V gave up 3 bases and J gave up 2 bases, with 7 bases separating them.

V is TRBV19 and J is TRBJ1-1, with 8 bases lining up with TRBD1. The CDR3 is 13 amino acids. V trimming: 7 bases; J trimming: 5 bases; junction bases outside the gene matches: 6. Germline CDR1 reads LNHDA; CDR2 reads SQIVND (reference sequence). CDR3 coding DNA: TGTGCCAGTACCCGGAGACAGGGGACTGAAGCTTTCTTT. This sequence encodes CASTRRQGTEAFF.

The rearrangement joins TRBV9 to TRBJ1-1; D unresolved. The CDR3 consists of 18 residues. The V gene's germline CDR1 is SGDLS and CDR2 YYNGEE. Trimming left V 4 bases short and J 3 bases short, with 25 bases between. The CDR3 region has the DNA TGTGCCAGCAGCTTCACGGACGGGAGCGGAAGGGATGACACTGAAGCTTTCTTT. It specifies CASSFTDGSGRDDTEAFF.

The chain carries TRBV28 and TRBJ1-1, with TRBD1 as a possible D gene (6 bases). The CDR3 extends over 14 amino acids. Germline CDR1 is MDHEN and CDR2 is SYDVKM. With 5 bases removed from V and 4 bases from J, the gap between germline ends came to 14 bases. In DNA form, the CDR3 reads TGTGCCAGCAGTAGGGACACCCTCCCCACTGAAGCTTTCTTT. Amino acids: CASSRDTLPTEAFF. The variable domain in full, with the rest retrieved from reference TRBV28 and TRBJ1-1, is DVKVTQSSRYLVKRTGEKVFLECVQDMDHENMFWYRQDPGLGLRLIYFSYDVKMKEKGDIPEGYSVSREKKERFSLILESASTNQTSMYLCASSRDTLPTEAFFGQGTRLTVV.

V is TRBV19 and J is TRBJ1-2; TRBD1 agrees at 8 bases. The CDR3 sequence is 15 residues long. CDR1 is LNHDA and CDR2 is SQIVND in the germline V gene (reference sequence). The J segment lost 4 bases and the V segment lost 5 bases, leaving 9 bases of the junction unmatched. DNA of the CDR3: TGTGCCAGTAGTCTGGATGGACAGGGCGGCTATGGCTACACCTTC. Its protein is CASSLDGQGGYGYTF.

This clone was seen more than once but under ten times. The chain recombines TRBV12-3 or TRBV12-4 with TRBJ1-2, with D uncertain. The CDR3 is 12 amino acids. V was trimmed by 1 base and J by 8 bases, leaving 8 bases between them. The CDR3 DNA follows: TGTGCCAGCAGTTTAGGGGCTATAGGCTACACCTTC. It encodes CASSLGAIGYTF.

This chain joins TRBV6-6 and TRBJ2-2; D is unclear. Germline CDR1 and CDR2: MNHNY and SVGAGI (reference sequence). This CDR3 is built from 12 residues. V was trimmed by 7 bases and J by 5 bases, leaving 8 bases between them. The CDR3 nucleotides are TGTGCCAGCACCGACGGAACCGGGGAGCTGTTTTTT. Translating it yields CASTDGTGELFF.

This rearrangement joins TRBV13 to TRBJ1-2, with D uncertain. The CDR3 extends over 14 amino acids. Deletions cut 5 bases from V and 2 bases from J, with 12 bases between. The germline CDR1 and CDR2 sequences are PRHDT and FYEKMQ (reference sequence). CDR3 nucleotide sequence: TGTGCCAGCAGCGGGCAGATCCCAAACTATGGCTACACCTTC. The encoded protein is CASSGQIPNYGYTF.

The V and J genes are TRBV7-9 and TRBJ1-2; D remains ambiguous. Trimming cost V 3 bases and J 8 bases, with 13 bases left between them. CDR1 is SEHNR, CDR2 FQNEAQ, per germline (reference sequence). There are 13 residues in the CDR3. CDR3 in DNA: TGTGCCAGCAGCTTTTCGGGGATGAGGGGCTACACCTTC. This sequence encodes CASSFSGMRGYTF.

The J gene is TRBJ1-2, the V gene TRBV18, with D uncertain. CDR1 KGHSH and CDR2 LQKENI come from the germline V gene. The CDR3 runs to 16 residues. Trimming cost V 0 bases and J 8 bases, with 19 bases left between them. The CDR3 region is CASSPPMASPGEGYTF. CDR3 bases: TGTGCCAGCTCACCACCTATGGCCTCTCCCGGAGAAGGCTACACCTTC. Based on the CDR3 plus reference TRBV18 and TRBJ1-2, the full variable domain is NAGVMQNPRHLVRRRGQEARLRCSPMKGHSHVYWYRQLPEEGLKFMVYLQKENIIDESGMPKERFSAEFPKEGPSILRIQQVVRGDSAAYFCASSPPMASPGEGYTFGSGTRLTVV.

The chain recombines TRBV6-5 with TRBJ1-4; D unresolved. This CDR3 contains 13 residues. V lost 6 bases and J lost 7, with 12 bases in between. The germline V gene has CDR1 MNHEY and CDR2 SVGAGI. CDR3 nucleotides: TGTGCCAGCAGCCGGTTAATACGTGAAAAACTGTTTTTT. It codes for CASSRLIREKLFF.

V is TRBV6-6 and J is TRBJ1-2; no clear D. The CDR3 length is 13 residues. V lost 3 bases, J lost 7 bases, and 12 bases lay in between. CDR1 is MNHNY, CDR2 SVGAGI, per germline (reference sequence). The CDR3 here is CASSYQDTGGYTF. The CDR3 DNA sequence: TGTGCCAGCAGTTATCAGGATACGGGTGGCTACACCTTC.

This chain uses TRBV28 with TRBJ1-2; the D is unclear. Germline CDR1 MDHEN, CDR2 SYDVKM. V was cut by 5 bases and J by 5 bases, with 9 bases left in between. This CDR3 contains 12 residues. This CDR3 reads CASSISPYGYTF. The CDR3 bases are TGTGCCAGCAGTATCTCCCCTTATGGCTACACCTTC.

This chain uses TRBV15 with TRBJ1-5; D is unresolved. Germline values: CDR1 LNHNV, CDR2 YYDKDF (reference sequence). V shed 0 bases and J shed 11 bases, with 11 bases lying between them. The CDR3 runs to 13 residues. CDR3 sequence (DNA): TGTGCCACCAGCAGAGACACGGAGTCAGCCCAGCATTTT. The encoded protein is CATSRDTESAQHF.